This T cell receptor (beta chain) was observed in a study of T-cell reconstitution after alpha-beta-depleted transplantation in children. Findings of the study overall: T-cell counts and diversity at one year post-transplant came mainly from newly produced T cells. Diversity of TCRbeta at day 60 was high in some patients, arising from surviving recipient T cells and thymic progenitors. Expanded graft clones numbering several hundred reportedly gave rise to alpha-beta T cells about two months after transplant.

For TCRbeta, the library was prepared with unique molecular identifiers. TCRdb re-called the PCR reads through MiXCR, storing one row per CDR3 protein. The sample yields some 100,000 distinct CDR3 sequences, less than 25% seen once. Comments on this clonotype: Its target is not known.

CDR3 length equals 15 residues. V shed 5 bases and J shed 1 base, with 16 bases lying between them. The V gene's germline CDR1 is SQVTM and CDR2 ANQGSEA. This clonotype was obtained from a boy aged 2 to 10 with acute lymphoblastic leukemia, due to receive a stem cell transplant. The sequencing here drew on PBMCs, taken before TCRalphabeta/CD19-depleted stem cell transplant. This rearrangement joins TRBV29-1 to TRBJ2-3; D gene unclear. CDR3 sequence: CSVRHPVGRTDTQYF. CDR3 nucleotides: TGCAGCGTTCGACACCCAGTTGGCCGCACAGATACGCAGTATTTT.